A single sample is the source of the 19 T cell receptor beta chains below, sequenced in a study of OX40 agonist ivuxolimab in advanced cancers. The table came from immunoSEQ multiplex PCR; TCRdb's copy has only in-frame clones and leaves some out. Altogether about 11,000 clones are present, about three quarters being singletons, with the ten largest covering approximately 15%. Source: CD4+ or CD8+ T cells sorted from blood, taken in a trial of the OX40 agonist ivuxolimab. Every receptor here comes from an adult with an advanced solid tumor such as melanoma, head and neck, liver or kidney cancer.

This clone was seen just once. The chain recombines TRBV7-8 with TRBJ2-7; no reliable D call. The CDR3 is made up of 13 amino acids. Germline V gene data show CDR1 as SGHVS and CDR2 as FQNEAQ. Trimming removed 5 bases from V and 3 bases from J, with 11 bases in between. The CDR3 loop is CASSISPGYEQYF. In DNA form, the CDR3 reads TGTGCCAGCAGCATCTCCCCGGGCTACGAGCAGTACTTC.

The rearrangement links TRBV5-4 to TRBJ2-7; D gene unclear. CDR3 size: 13 residues. Germline V gives CDR1 SGHNT, CDR2 YYREEE (reference sequence). The germline V and J ends were trimmed by 0 bases and 1 base, with 5 bases remaining between them. CDR3 sequence reads: CASSLVGSYEQYF. The CDR3 bases are TGTGCCAGCAGCTTGGTTGGATCCTACGAGCAGTACTTC. The full variable domain, rest sourced from reference TRBV5-4 and TRBJ2-7, is ETGVTQSPTHLIKTRGQQVTLRCSSQSGHNTVSWYQQALGQGPQFIFQYYREEENGRGNFPPRFSGLQFPNYSSELNVNALELDDSALYLCASSLVGSYEQYFGPGTRLTVT.

The chain recombines TRBV29-1 with TRBJ1-3; D gene unclear. This CDR3 spans 13 amino acids. Germline CDR1 is SQVTM and CDR2 is ANQGSEA. The V gene lost 4 bases and the J gene lost 4 bases, with 11 bases spanning the gap. This chain's CDR3 is CSVGGVSGNTIYF. In nucleotides, the CDR3 is TGCAGCGTTGGCGGGGTCAGCGGAAACACCATATATTTT.

The chain links TRBV2 to TRBJ2-5; D perhaps matches TRBD2 (6 bases). The CDR3 sequence is 14 residues long. Germline-derived CDR1 and CDR2 are SNHLY and FYNNEI. Trimming took 9 bases from V and 4 from J, leaving 18 bases between them. The CDR3 is CAREGLGDGETQYF. The CDR3 nucleotides are TGTGCCAGGGAGGGTCTGGGGGACGGAGAGACCCAGTACTTC.

This chain joins TRBV5-6 and TRBJ2-1, with D possibly TRBD2 on 6 matching bases. Germline CDR1 and CDR2: SGHDT and YYEEEE. The CDR3 runs 14 residues. V was pared by 4 bases and J by 7 bases, with 15 bases between. The CDR3 DNA follows: TGTGCCAGCAGCCCGGCGGGACTGATTAATGAGCAGTTCTTC. Translating gives CASSPAGLINEQFF.

This clone was counted once. The chain joins TRBV27 to TRBJ2-1; no clear D. Germline V CDR1 and CDR2: MNHEY, SMNVEV (reference sequence). Trimming removed 5 bases at V and 5 bases at J, with 4 bases between. The CDR3 extends over 11 amino acids. CDR3 protein: CASSLNNEQFF. CDR3 DNA sequence: TGTGCCAGCAGTCTAAACAATGAGCAGTTCTTC.

The chain combines TRBV6-1 with TRBJ2-2, with TRBD2 identical over 12 bases. Germline assignment: CDR1 MNHNS and CDR2 SASEGT. V dropped 4 bases and J dropped 5; count of bases not matched to a gene: 8. The CDR3 runs to 17 residues. CDR3: CASSARTSGDGTGELFF. The CDR3 region has the DNA TGTGCCAGCAGTGCCCGGACTAGCGGGGATGGTACCGGGGAGCTGTTTTTT.

The rearrangement uses TRBV18 and TRBJ2-2; D might be TRBD1 (5 bases). Looked up from germline, CDR1 is KGHSH and CDR2 is LQKENI. Deletions cut 3 bases from V and 4 bases from J, with 12 bases between. This CDR3 comprises 15 residues. CDR3 DNA sequence: TGTGCCAGCTCACCTGAGCAAGACAGCACCGGGGAGCTGTTTTTT. Its protein product is CASSPEQDSTGELFF.

The V and J genes are TRBV6-1 and TRBJ2-4; perhaps TRBD1 as D (5 bases). Trimming took 3 bases from V and 7 from J, leaving 16 bases between them. Germline CDR1 is MNHNS and CDR2 is SASEGT. The CDR3 extends over 15 amino acids. Here the CDR3 DNA reads TGTGCCAGCAGTGAGATCCCTTCTGGGGCGAACATTCAGTACTTC. Residues: CASSEIPSGANIQYF.

The chain uses TRBV7-6 and TRBJ2-3; D tentatively reads TRBD1 or TRBD2 (5 bases each). The CDR3 extends over 15 amino acids. CDR1 is SGHVS and CDR2 is FNYEAQ in the germline V gene. V shed 3 bases and J shed 5 bases, with 15 bases lying between them. CDR3 protein: CASSLSSLGGDTQYF. The CDR3 DNA sequence: TGTGCCAGCAGCTTGTCTAGTCTTGGGGGAGATACGCAGTATTTT.

The J gene is TRBJ2-5, the V gene TRBV6-4; perhaps TRBD2 as D (5 bases). The CDR3 runs to 15 residues. V was shortened by 3 bases and J by 4 bases, with 15 bases between the two germline ends. Germline V gives CDR1 MRHNA, CDR2 SNTAGT. CDR3 residues: CASSEVAGSGETQYF. CDR3 nucleotides: TGTGCCAGCAGTGAAGTGGCGGGCTCGGGAGAGACCCAGTACTTC.

In its sample, this clone is hyperexpanded. This CDR3 is also generated by other DNA sequences in the sample. The chain is built from TRBV29-1 and TRBJ2-3, with D possibly being TRBD1 (6 bases). The CDR3 runs 11 residues. V lost 3 bases and J lost 5, with 6 bases in between. Germline V CDR1 and CDR2: SQVTM, ANQGSEA. This CDR3 reads CSVETGDTQYF. In nucleotides, the CDR3 is TGCAGCGTTGAGACAGGAGATACGCAGTATTTT.

By share, this clone ranks as medium-sized. The CDR3 DNA reads TGTGCCAGCAGCCCCCGGGGTGAAAAACTGTTTTTT. Protein product: CASSPRGEKLFF. The chain uses TRBV4-2 and TRBJ1-4; D is unresolved. V was pared by 4 bases and J by 7 bases, with 7 bases between. Germline V gives CDR1 LGHNA, CDR2 YNFKEQ. CDR3 length: 12 residues.

V is TRBV5-4 and J is TRBJ1-1; D is unresolved. CDR3 length equals 16 residues. Germline V gives CDR1 SGHNT, CDR2 YYREEE (reference sequence). The V end lost 1 base, the J end lost 1 base, and 14 bases lay between the germline ends. CDR3 residues: CASSLMGSRPNTEAFF. CDR3 in DNA: TGTGCCAGCAGCTTGATGGGGTCTCGGCCGAACACTGAAGCTTTCTTT.

By sample share, this clone is large. The V call is TRBV6-5, the J call TRBJ2-5; weak D call: TRBD1 (5 bases). This CDR3 comprises 13 residues. Germline V CDR1 and CDR2: MNHEY, SVGAGI. V dropped 6 bases and J dropped 5 bases, with 13 bases sitting between them. In DNA form, the CDR3 reads TGTGCCAGCAGAAACCCCTCAGGGGAGACCCAGTACTTC. Amino acid sequence: CASRNPSGETQYF.

This clone showed up just a few times. The V call is TRBV20-1, the J call TRBJ1-2; 7 bases are shared with TRBD1. The germline gives CDR1 DFQATT, CDR2 SNEGSKA (reference sequence). Unmatched junction bases numbered 5, after V lost 5 bases and J lost 8 bases. This CDR3 spans 11 amino acids. CDR3 sequence: CSAPTGEGYTF. Here the CDR3 DNA reads TGCAGTGCTCCTACAGGGGAGGGCTACACCTTC.

This chain uses TRBV7-3 with TRBJ2-7, with D possibly being TRBD2 (5 bases). This CDR3 contains 16 residues. Germline assignment: CDR1 SGHTA and CDR2 FQGTGA. The V gene lost 0 bases and the J gene lost 0 bases, with 12 bases spanning the gap. The CDR3 here is CASSLTPSPASYEQYF. In DNA, the CDR3 is TGTGCCAGCAGCTTAACGCCTAGCCCGGCCTCCTACGAGCAGTACTTC. Variable domain in full (rest from reference TRBV7-3 and TRBJ2-7): GAGVSQTPSNKVTEKGKYVELRCDPISGHTALYWYRQSLGQGPEFLIYFQGTGAADDSGLPNDRFFAVRPEGSVSTLKIQRTERGDSAVYLCASSLTPSPASYEQYFGPGTRLTVT.

J is TRBJ2-1 and V is TRBV7-2; D might be TRBD2 (6 bases). The V end lost 5 bases, the J end lost 8 bases, and 19 bases lay between the germline ends. CDR3 length equals 15 residues. CDR1 is SGHTA, CDR2 FQGNSA, per germline. The CDR3 loop is CASSLTAFPGDEQFF. DNA for the CDR3: TGTGCCAGCAGCCTCACGGCCTTTCCGGGGGATGAGCAGTTCTTC.

The chain combines TRBV7-9 with TRBJ2-1, with 7 bases fitting TRBD2. The V segment lost 2 bases and the J segment 5 bases; nucleotides outside the gene matches: 6. This CDR3 is built from 15 residues. The germline V gene has CDR1 SEHNR and CDR2 FQNEAQ (reference sequence). DNA of the CDR3: TGTGCCAGCAGCTTACTCGCGGGAGAGAACAATGAGCAGTTCTTC. It yields the protein CASSLLAGENNEQFF.